The 11 T cell receptor beta chains below all came from one sample that was sequenced in a study of cytomegalovirus exposure and HLA in healthy donors. Primers included in the PCR were 60 Vbeta and 13 Jbeta primers. Assay used: immunoSEQ multiplex PCR; TCRdb lists only in-frame clones, some missing. The repertoire holds about 130,000 clones, with 75% to 90% as singletons. Sequencing used PBMCs. The receptor source for this set is a male donor in good health and CMV-seronegative.

This chain connects TRBV14 to TRBJ1-2; D unclear. V lost 3 bases to trimming and J lost 9 bases, with 20 bases between them. From germline, CDR1 is SGHDN and CDR2 FVKESK. The CDR3 is 15 residues long. This CDR3 is CASSQWEAPVPRYTF. CDR3 bases: TGTGCCAGCAGCCAGTGGGAGGCCCCGGTACCTCGCTACACCTTC.

This clone was seen only a few times. The chain combines TRBV30 with TRBJ2-7; no definite D call. The ends were cut back, 2 bases at V and 3 bases at J, with 5 bases in the middle. Germline lookup yields CDR1 GTSNPN and CDR2 SVGIG (reference sequence). CDR3 length: 11 amino acids. The DNA for the CDR3 is TGTGCCTGGAGTCCTCTCTACGAGCAGTACTTC. Translated: CAWSPLYEQYF.

This clone came up once. The V gene is TRBV27, the J gene TRBJ1-5; 11 nucleotides align to TRBD1. This CDR3 is built from 18 residues. The trim removed 5 bases at V and 0 bases at J, leaving 9 bases unmatched. The V gene's germline CDR1 is MNHEY and CDR2 SMNVEV (reference sequence). The CDR3 DNA reads as TGTGCCAGCAGTCGGACAGGGGGCTGGATTGATAGCAATCAGCCCCAGCATTTT. As protein: CASSRTGGWIDSNQPQHF.

The chain uses TRBV25-1 and TRBJ1-6; TRBD1 might be the D (6 bases). Germline V gene data show CDR1 as MGHDK and CDR2 as SYGVNS. The CDR3 loop spans 16 amino acids. V shed 2 bases and J shed 3 bases, with 11 bases lying between them. The DNA of the CDR3 is TGTGCCAGCAGTGAACAAAAGGACAGCTATAATTCACCCCTCCACTTT. Protein sequence: CASSEQKDSYNSPLHF.

The V and J genes are TRBV28 and TRBJ2-2; 7 bases are shared with TRBD2. The CDR3 sequence is 16 residues long. V was pared by 3 bases and J by 5 bases, with 9 bases of the junction left unmatched. Germline lookup yields CDR1 MDHEN and CDR2 SYDVKM. Here the CDR3 DNA reads TGTGCCAGCAGTTTCCCTGGTGGGGGGGTAACCGGGGAGCTGTTTTTT. This encodes CASSFPGGGVTGELFF.

V is TRBV18 and J is TRBJ1-4; unclear D gene. With 2 bases removed from V and 0 bases from J, the gap between germline ends came to 13 bases. Germline V gives CDR1 KGHSH, CDR2 LQKENI. The CDR3 totals 17 residues. The CDR3 here is CASSPKIREATNEKLFF. The CDR3 DNA follows: TGTGCCAGCTCACCAAAAATTCGGGAAGCAACTAATGAAAAACTGTTTTTT.

The J gene is TRBJ1-1, the V gene TRBV14; D not certain. V lost 4 bases and J 1 base, leaving 10 bases between the germline ends. In germline, CDR1 is SGHDN, CDR2 FVKESK. The CDR3 is 14 residues long. CDR3 residues: CASSRVAGNTEAFF. The CDR3 DNA reads TGTGCCAGCAGCCGAGTGGCGGGGAACACTGAAGCTTTCTTT.

The chain joins TRBV13 to TRBJ2-7; D not resolved. V lost 3 bases, J lost 5 bases, and 11 bases lay in between. The CDR3 runs 13 residues. Germline assignment: CDR1 PRHDT and CDR2 FYEKMQ (reference sequence). The CDR3 spells CASSLGDPHEQYF. The CDR3 DNA reads as TGTGCCAGCAGCTTGGGCGACCCCCACGAGCAGTACTTC.

This chain links TRBV19 with TRBJ1-6; 7 bases are shared with TRBD1. J was trimmed by 3 bases and V by 4 bases; bases with no gene match: 9. Germline CDR1 and CDR2: LNHDA and SQIVND (reference sequence). CDR3 length: 17 amino acids. This CDR3 is CASSNRGKLNYNSPLHF. The CDR3 DNA follows: TGTGCCAGTAGTAACAGGGGAAAGTTGAACTATAATTCACCCCTCCACTTT. Variable domain in full (rest from reference TRBV19 and TRBJ1-6): DGGITQSPKYLFRKEGQNVTLSCEQNLNHDAMYWYRQDPGQGLRLIYYSQIVNDFQKGDIAEGYSVSREKKESFPLTVTSAQKNPTAFYLCASSNRGKLNYNSPLHFGNGTRLTVT.

The rearrangement uses TRBV5-6 and TRBJ2-7, with D tentatively TRBD1 (5 bases). From germline, CDR1 is SGHDT and CDR2 YYEEEE. The CDR3 has 15 amino acids. V lost 2 bases and J lost 3, with 15 bases in between. The CDR3 sequence: CASSFAGTGNYEQYF. CDR3 in DNA: TGTGCCAGCAGCTTCGCTGGTACAGGTAACTACGAGCAGTACTTC.

The V call is TRBV6-5, the J call TRBJ2-7; a possible D gene is TRBD1 (7 bases). The CDR3 sequence is 13 residues long. Per germline, CDR1 MNHEY and CDR2 SVGAGI. With 7 bases removed from V and 9 bases from J, the gap between germline ends came to 19 bases. DNA for the CDR3: TGTGCCAGCACCTACCGACAGGGAGGAGGGCAGTACTTC. It is translated as CASTYRQGGGQYF.